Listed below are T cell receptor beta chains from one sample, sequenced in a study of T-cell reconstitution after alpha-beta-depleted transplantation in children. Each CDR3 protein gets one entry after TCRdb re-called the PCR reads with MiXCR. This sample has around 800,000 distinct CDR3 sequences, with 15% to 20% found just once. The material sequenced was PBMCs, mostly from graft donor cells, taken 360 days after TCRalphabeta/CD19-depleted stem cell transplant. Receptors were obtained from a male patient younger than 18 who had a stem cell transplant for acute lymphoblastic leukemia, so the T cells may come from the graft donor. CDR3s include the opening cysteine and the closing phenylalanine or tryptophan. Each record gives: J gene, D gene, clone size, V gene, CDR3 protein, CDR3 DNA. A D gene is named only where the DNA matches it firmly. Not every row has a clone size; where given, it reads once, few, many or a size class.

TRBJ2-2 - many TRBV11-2 CASSAQPTGELFF TGTGCCAGCAGCGCACAGCCGACCGGGGAGCTGTTTTTT
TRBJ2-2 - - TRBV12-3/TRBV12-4 CASSLDGVRGTGELFF TGTGCCAGCAGTTTAGATGGGGTGCGAGGCACCGGGGAGCTGTTTTTT
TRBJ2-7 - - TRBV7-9 CASSVTGINYEQYF TGTGCCAGCAGCGTAACAGGGATAAACTACGAGCAGTACTTC
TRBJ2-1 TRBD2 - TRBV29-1 CSVEREGRFRAYNEQFF TGCAGCGTTGAGAGGGAGGGCCGTTTCCGAGCCTACAATGAGCAGTTCTTC
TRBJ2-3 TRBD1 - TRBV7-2 CASSLERTGRNTQYF TGTGCCAGCAGCTTAGAGAGGACAGGGCGTAATACGCAGTATTTT
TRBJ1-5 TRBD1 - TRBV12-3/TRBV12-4 CASSLAIPGGSNQPQHF TGTGCCAGCAGTTTAGCGATCCCAGGGGGCAGCAATCAGCCCCAGCATTTT
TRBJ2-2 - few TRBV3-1 CASSQVATGELFF TGTGCCAGCAGCCAAGTTGCCACCGGGGAGCTGTTTTTT
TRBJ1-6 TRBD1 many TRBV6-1 CASTRGTFNSPLHF TGTGCCAGCACCAGGGGGACTTTCAATTCACCCCTCCACTTT
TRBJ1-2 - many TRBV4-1 CASSQVVGGYTF TGCGCCAGCAGCCAAGTCGTGGGTGGCTACACCTTC
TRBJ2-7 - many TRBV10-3 CAIGGLDNYEQYF TGTGCCATCGGTGGACTCGACAACTACGAGCAGTACTTC
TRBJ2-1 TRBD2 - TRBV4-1 CASRRSGLAGDNEQFF TGCGCCAGCAGGAGGTCGGGACTAGCGGGGGACAATGAGCAGTTCTTC
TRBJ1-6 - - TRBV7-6 CASSLEAGNSPLHF TGTGCCAGCAGCTTAGAAGCGGGAAATTCACCCCTCCACTTT
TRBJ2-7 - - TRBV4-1 CASSQRAASTYEQYF TGCGCCAGCAGCCAGAGGGCGGCTTCTACCTACGAGCAGTACTTC